These 5 T cell receptor beta chains share one sample of origin, sequenced in a study of cytomegalovirus exposure and HLA in healthy donors. The PCR had 60 Vbeta and 13 Jbeta primers. The assay was immunoSEQ multiplex PCR, and TCRdb's table has in-frame clones only and misses some. The sample has 70,000 to 95,000 clones; around 81% are singletons. The sequenced sample consisted of PBMCs. These receptors were taken from a man aged 18 to 30 in good health and CMV-seronegative.

The chain uses TRBV5-6 and TRBJ1-1; no reliable D call. Between the trimmed V and J ends, which lost 0 bases and 5 bases, there was a span of 14 bases. CDR3 length equals 15 residues. Germline CDR1 and CDR2: SGHDT and YYEEEE. For the CDR3, the DNA is TGTGCCAGCAGCTTGGCCCACGGGGTCGGGACTGAAGCTTTCTTT. Amino acid sequence: CASSLAHGVGTEAFF.

The table lists this clone with a count of one. Other DNA variants within this sample encode the same CDR3. V is TRBV7-2 and J is TRBJ1-5; no definite D call. This CDR3 has 13 residues. Looked up from germline, CDR1 is SGHTA and CDR2 is FQGNSA. The V and J ends lost 2 bases and 2 bases respectively, with 4 bases between them. The CDR3 sequence is CASSLRGNQPQHF. CDR3 DNA: TGTGCCAGCAGCTTACGTGGCAATCAGCCCCAGCATTTT.

This chain uses TRBV4-1 with TRBJ2-2, with D hard to call. The CDR3 consists of 15 residues. The germline CDR1 and CDR2 sequences are MGHRA and YSYEKL. The V end lost 2 bases, the J end lost 0 bases, and 7 bases lay between the germline ends. CDR3 region: CASSQYSSNTGELFF. CDR3 in DNA: TGCGCCAGCAGCCAATACAGCTCGAACACCGGGGAGCTGTTTTTT.

V usage is TRBV2 and J usage is TRBJ2-2, with D perhaps TRBD1 (6 bases). This CDR3 comprises 18 residues. The V gene lost 8 bases and the J gene lost 0 bases, with 22 bases spanning the gap. The V gene's germline CDR1 is SNHLY and CDR2 FYNNEI. CDR3 residues: CASRGAGVGPANTGELFF. The CDR3 region has the DNA TGTGCCAGCCGAGGGGCAGGGGTGGGCCCAGCGAACACCGGGGAGCTGTTTTTT.

The rearrangement links TRBV29-1 to TRBJ2-1; D may be TRBD1 (6 bases). CDR1 and CDR2 (germline): SQVTM, ANQGSEA. The CDR3 runs to 14 residues. Trimming left V 4 bases short and J 3 bases short, with 13 bases between. CDR3 in amino acids: CSVGGTPIYNEQFF. The CDR3 nucleotides are TGCAGCGTTGGAGGGACACCGATCTACAATGAGCAGTTCTTC.